This T cell receptor beta chain was sequenced for a study of cytomegalovirus exposure and HLA in healthy donors. With 60 Vbeta and 13 Jbeta primers, the PCR was carried out. The repertoire was sequenced with immunoSEQ multiplex PCR; TCRdb's copy has only in-frame clones and lacks some. The sample has fewer than 85,000 clones, around 78% seen once. CDR1 is WNHNN and CDR2 is SYGVQD in the germline V gene (reference sequence). This CDR3 is built from 15 residues. The germline V and J ends were trimmed by 2 bases and 0 bases, with 10 bases remaining between them. In this sample, this clone turned up a few times.

The chain links TRBV10-1 to TRBJ1-1, with D perhaps TRBD1 (6 bases). The sample consisted of PBMCs. The receptor's source is a man aged 40-49 years in good health and CMV-seronegative. CDR3 protein: CASSELQGLNTEAFF. Here the CDR3 DNA reads TGCGCCAGCAGTGAGCTACAGGGTTTGAACACTGAAGCTTTCTTT.